This T cell receptor (beta chain) comes out of a study of blood T cell repertoires in COVID-19. The CDR3 has 15 residues. The V segment lost 4 bases and the J segment 1 base; nucleotides outside the gene matches: 4. The germline V gene encodes CDR1 SGDLS and CDR2 YYNGEE. Profiling relied on immunoSEQ multiplex PCR, and the TCRdb table lists in-frame clones only, not all of them. The sample includes a few hundred thousand clones, roughly 84% of them seen just once. As concerns this clone: The same CDR3 can be traced to other DNA sequences in this sample.

The genes are TRBV9 and TRBJ2-3; 9 nucleotides match TRBD1. Specimen: peripheral blood. This TCR came from a human donor in a cohort sampled during active COVID-19. The CDR3 loop reads CASSTRTGGTDTQYF. CDR3 bases: TGTGCCAGCAGCACCCGGACAGGGGGCACAGATACGCAGTATTTT.